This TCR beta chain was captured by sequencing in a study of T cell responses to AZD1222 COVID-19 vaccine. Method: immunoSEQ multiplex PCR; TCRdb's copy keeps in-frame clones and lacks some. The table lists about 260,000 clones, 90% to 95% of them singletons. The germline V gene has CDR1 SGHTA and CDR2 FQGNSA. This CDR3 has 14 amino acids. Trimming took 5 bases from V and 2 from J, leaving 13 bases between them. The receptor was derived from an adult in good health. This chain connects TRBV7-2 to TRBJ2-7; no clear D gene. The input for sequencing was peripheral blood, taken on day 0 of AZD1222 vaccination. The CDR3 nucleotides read TGTGCCAGCAGCCTAGACCCCCAGGCCTACGAGCAGTACTTC. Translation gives CASSLDPQAYEQYF. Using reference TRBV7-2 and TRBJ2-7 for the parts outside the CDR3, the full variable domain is GAGVSQSPSNKVTEKGKDVELRCDPISGHTALYWYRQSLGQGLEFLIYFQGNSAPDKSGLPSDRFSAERTGGSVSTLTIQRTQQEDSAVYLCASSLDPQAYEQYFGPGTRLTVT.